This is a list of T cell receptor beta chains from one sample in a study of control samples from healthy donors and cancer patients. Clones were read by immunoSEQ multiplex PCR, and TCRdb kept only the in-frame ones, dropping some. The sample has about 120,000 clones, about 93% seen once. The sample taken for sequencing was PBMCs. The receptors were sampled from a man aged 50-59 years with head and neck cancer. The CDR3 runs from the conserved cysteine through the conserved F or W. Fields, in order: D gene, J gene, CDR3 length, clone size, V gene, CDR3 protein, CDR3 DNA. A D gene is named only where the DNA matches it firmly. Not all rows give a size; the values are once, few, many and, for expanded clones, a class.

d_gene: .
j_gene: TRBJ1-3
len: 15
abundance: .
v_gene: TRBV30
CDR3aa: CAWSVLAGSGNTIYF
CDR3nt: TGTGCCTGGAGTGTACTGGCGGGGTCTGGAAACACCATATATTTT

d_gene: .
j_gene: TRBJ2-7
len: 13
abundance: .
v_gene: TRBV12-3/TRBV12-4
CDR3aa: CASSFNTADEQYF
CDR3nt: TGTGCCAGCAGTTTCAACACAGCGGACGAGCAGTACTTC

d_gene: .
j_gene: TRBJ2-7
len: 13
abundance: .
v_gene: TRBV18
CDR3aa: CASSPGQGGEQYF
CDR3nt: TGTGCCAGCTCACCAGGGCAGGGGGGGGAGCAGTACTTC

d_gene: .
j_gene: TRBJ1-1
len: 13
abundance: .
v_gene: TRBV14
CDR3aa: CASSLGGTTEAFF
CDR3nt: TGTGCCAGCAGCCTTGGTGGGACCACTGAAGCTTTCTTT

d_gene: .
j_gene: TRBJ2-2
len: 14
abundance: once
v_gene: TRBV28
CDR3aa: CASHKGGGIGELFF
CDR3nt: TGTGCCAGCCATAAGGGGGGGGGCATCGGGGAGCTGTTTTTT

d_gene: .
j_gene: TRBJ1-2
len: 13
abundance: .
v_gene: TRBV7-2
CDR3aa: CASSLGGNYGYTF
CDR3nt: TGTGCCAGCAGCCTAGGAGGGAACTATGGCTACACCTTC

d_gene: .
j_gene: TRBJ1-2
len: 10
abundance: .
v_gene: TRBV19
CDR3aa: CASSNYGYTF
CDR3nt: TGTGCCAGTAGTAACTATGGCTACACCTTC

d_gene: .
j_gene: TRBJ2-3
len: 15
abundance: .
v_gene: TRBV9
CDR3aa: CASSSRGSGTDTQYF
CDR3nt: TGTGCCAGCAGCTCCCGTGGTAGCGGCACAGATACGCAGTATTTT

d_gene: .
j_gene: TRBJ2-5
len: 14
abundance: .
v_gene: TRBV18
CDR3aa: CASSPGTLQETQYF
CDR3nt: TGTGCCAGCTCACCCGGGACACTCCAAGAGACCCAGTACTTC

d_gene: .
j_gene: TRBJ1-2
len: 17
abundance: .
v_gene: TRBV6-2/TRBV6-3
CDR3aa: CASSSLPADRRDYGYTF
CDR3nt: TGTGCCAGCAGTTCCCTTCCTGCAGACAGGAGAGACTATGGCTACACCTTC

d_gene: .
j_gene: TRBJ1-4
len: 12
abundance: .
v_gene: TRBV2
CDR3aa: CASSRANEKLFF
CDR3nt: TGTGCCAGCAGTAGAGCAAATGAAAAACTGTTTTTT

d_gene: .
j_gene: TRBJ2-5
len: 17
abundance: .
v_gene: TRBV21-1
CDR3aa: CASSKPLAGGPQETQYF
CDR3nt: TGTGCCAGCAGCAAACCGCTAGCGGGGGGGCCCCAAGAGACCCAGTACTTC

d_gene: .
j_gene: TRBJ2-7
len: 13
abundance: .
v_gene: TRBV7-3
CDR3aa: CASSLTLRTEQYF
CDR3nt: TGTGCCAGCAGCTTAACGCTTCGGACCGAGCAGTACTTC

d_gene: .
j_gene: TRBJ1-5
len: 15
abundance: .
v_gene: TRBV4-1
CDR3aa: CASSPIEVSNQPQHF
CDR3nt: TGCGCCAGCAGCCCTATAGAGGTTTCAAATCAGCCCCAGCATTTT

d_gene: .
j_gene: TRBJ1-5
len: 15
abundance: .
v_gene: TRBV6-5
CDR3aa: CASSYSDRDIGAQHF
CDR3nt: TGTGCCAGCAGTTACTCCGACCGGGACATCGGGGCCCAGCATTTT

d_gene: .
j_gene: TRBJ1-1
len: 13
abundance: once
v_gene: TRBV6-5
CDR3aa: CASTRVGRTEAFF
CDR3nt: TGTGCCAGCACGAGGGTCGGCCGCACTGAAGCTTTCTTT

d_gene: TRBD2
j_gene: TRBJ2-5
len: 14
abundance: .
v_gene: TRBV6-2/TRBV6-3
CDR3aa: CASSPLAGGETQYF
CDR3nt: TGTGCCAGCAGCCCCCTAGCGGGGGGAGAGACCCAGTACTTC

d_gene: TRBD2
j_gene: TRBJ2-2
len: 15
abundance: .
v_gene: TRBV19
CDR3aa: CASRKRGGGTGELFF
CDR3nt: TGTGCCAGTAGGAAGCGGGGGGGCGGCACCGGGGAGCTGTTTTTT

d_gene: .
j_gene: TRBJ2-1
len: 14
abundance: medium-sized
v_gene: TRBV3-1/TRBV3-2
CDR3aa: CASSPGPGGDEQFF
CDR3nt: TGTGCCAGCAGCCCCGGCCCCGGAGGGGATGAGCAGTTCTTC

d_gene: TRBD1
j_gene: TRBJ1-3
len: 15
abundance: .
v_gene: TRBV7-2
CDR3aa: CASSLGGTGGNTIYF
CDR3nt: TGTGCCAGCAGCTTAGGTGGGACAGGGGGAAACACCATATATTTT

d_gene: .
j_gene: TRBJ1-6
len: 14
abundance: .
v_gene: TRBV7-9
CDR3aa: CASSALQGSSPLHF
CDR3nt: TGTGCCAGCAGCGCCTTACAGGGTAGTTCACCCCTCCACTTT

d_gene: TRBD1
j_gene: TRBJ2-6
len: 16
abundance: .
v_gene: TRBV3-1/TRBV3-2
CDR3aa: CASSPYRGPGANVLTF
CDR3nt: TGTGCCAGCAGCCCATACAGGGGGCCGGGGGCCAACGTCCTGACTTTC

d_gene: TRBD2
j_gene: TRBJ2-3
len: 14
abundance: .
v_gene: TRBV28
CDR3aa: CASSETSRTDTQYF
CDR3nt: TGTGCCAGCAGTGAGACTAGCCGCACAGATACGCAGTATTTT